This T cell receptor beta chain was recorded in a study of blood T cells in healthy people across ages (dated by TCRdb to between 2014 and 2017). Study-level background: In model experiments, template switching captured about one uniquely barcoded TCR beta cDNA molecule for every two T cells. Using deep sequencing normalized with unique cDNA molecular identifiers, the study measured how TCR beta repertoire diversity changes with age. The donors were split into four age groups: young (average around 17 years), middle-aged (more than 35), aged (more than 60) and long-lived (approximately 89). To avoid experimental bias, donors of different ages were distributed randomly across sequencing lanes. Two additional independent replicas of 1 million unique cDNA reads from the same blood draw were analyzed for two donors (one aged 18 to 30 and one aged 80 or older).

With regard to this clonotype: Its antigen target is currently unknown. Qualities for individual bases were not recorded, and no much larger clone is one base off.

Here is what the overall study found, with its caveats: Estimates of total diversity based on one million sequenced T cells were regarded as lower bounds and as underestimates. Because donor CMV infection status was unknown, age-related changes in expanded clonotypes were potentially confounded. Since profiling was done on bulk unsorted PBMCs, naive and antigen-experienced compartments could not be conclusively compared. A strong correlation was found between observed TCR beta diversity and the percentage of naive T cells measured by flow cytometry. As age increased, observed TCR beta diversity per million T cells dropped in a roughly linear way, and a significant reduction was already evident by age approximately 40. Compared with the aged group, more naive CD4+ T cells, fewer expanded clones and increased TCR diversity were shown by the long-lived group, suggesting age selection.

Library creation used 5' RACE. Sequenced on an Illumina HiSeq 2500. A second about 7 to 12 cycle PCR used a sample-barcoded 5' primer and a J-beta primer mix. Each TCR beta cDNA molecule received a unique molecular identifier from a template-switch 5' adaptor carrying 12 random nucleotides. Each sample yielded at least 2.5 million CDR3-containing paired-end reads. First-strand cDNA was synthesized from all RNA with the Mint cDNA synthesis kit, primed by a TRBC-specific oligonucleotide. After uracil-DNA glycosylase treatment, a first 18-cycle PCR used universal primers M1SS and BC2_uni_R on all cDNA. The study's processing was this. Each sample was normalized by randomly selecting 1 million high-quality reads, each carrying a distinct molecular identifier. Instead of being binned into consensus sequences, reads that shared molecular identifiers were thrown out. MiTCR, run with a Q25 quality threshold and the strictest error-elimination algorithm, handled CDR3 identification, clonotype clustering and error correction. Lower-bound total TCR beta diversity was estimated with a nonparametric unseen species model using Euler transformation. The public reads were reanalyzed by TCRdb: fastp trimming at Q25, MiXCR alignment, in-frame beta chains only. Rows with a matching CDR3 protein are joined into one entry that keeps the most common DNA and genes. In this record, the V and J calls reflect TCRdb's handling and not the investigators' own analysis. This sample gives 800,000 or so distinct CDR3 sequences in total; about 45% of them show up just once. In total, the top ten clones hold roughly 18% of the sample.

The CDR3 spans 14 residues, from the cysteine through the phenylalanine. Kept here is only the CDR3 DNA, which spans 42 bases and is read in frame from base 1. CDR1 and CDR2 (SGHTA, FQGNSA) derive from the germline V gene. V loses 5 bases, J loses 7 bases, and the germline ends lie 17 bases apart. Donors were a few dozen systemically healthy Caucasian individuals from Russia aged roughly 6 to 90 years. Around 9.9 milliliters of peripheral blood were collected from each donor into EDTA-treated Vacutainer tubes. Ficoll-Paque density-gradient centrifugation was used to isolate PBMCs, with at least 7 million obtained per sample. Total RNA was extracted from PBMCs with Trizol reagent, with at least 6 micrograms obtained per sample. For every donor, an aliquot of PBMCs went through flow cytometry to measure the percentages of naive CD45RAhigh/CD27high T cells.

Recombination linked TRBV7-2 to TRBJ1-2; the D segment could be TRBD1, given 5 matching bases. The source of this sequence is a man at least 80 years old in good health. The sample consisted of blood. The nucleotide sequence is TGTGCCAGCAGCCGGGACCTGGTTTATGGTGGCTACACCTTC. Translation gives CASSRDLVYGGYTF.